This T cell receptor beta chain was recovered during a study of T cells in localized non-small cell lung cancer. For this clone: Its antigen remains unidentified.

Study-level results: A denser population of T cells in blood accompanied longer overall survival. One tumor region alone was sequenced, and heterogeneity therefore remains possible. Uninvolved adjacent lung showed higher T cell clonality than tumor. Turning up in adjacent lung were a median around 50 of the top 100 tumor clones.

Profiling relied on immunoSEQ multiplex PCR, and the TCRdb table lists in-frame clones only, not all of them. The sample holds about 34,000 clones, 85% to 90% seen once. The length of the CDR3 is 16 residues. Trimming at V came to 2 bases and at J to 4 bases, leaving 6 bases not matched to a gene. Germline CDR1 and CDR2: SGHTA and FQGNSA. The TCR was taken from a woman aged 40-69 years with stage I lung adenocarcinoma. Sample: peripheral blood, taken before any cancer treatment. The rearrangement uses TRBV7-2 and TRBJ1-5; TRBD1 matches 9 bases. The CDR3 nucleotides are TGTGCCAGCAGCTTACTTGGGGACAGGGAAAATCAGCCCCAGCATTTT. It encodes CASSLLGDRENQPQHF.